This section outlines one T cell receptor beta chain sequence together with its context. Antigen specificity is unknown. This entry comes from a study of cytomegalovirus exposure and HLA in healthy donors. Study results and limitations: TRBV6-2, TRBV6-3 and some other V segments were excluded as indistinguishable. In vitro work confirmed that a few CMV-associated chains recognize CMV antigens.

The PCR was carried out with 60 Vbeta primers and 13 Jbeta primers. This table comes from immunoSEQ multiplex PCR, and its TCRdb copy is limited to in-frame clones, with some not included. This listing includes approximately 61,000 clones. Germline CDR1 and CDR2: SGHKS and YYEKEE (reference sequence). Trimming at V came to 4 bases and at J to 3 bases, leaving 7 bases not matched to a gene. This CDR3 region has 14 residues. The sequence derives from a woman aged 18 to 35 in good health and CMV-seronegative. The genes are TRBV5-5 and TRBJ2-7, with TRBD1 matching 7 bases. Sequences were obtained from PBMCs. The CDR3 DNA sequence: TGTGCCAGCAGCCCTTCGGGACAGAGCTACGAGCAGTACTTC. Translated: CASSPSGQSYEQYF. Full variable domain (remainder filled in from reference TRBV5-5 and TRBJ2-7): DAGVTQSPTHLIKTRGQQVTLRCSPISGHKSVSWYQQVLGQGPQFIFQYYEKEERGRGNFPDRFSARQFPNYSSELNVNALLLGDSALYLCASSPSGQSYEQYFGPGTRLTVT.